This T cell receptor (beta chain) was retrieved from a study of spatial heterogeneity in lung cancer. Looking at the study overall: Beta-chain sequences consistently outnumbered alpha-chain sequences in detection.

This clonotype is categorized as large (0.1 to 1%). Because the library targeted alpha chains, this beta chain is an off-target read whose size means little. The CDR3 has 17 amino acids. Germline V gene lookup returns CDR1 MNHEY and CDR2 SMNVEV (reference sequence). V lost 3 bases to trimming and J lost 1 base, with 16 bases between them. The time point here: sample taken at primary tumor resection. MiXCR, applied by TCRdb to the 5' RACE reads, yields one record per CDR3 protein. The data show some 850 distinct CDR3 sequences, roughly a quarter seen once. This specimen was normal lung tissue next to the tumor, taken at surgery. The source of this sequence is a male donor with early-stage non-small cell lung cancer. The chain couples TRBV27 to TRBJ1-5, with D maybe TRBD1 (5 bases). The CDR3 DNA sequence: TGTGCCAGCAGTTTTGGGCCCCGGGACGGCAGCAATCAGCCCCAGCATTTT. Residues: CASSFGPRDGSNQPQHF.